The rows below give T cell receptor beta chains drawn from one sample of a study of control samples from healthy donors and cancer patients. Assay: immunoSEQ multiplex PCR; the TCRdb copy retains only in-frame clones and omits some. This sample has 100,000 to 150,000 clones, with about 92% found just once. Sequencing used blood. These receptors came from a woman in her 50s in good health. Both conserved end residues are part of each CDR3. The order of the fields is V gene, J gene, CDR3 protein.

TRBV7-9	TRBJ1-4	CASRDARGEKLFF
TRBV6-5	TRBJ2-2	CASRASEAGELFF
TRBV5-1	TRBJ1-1	CASSGTMNTEAFF
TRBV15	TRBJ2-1	CATSREGPGRANEQFF
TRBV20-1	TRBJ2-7	CSASEPSYEQYF
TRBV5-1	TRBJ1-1	CASSPTMNTEAFF
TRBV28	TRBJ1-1	CASGRLLEGTEAFF
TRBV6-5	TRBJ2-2	CASSSGHNGELFF
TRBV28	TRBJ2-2	CASILSGSGAGELFF
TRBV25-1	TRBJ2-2	CASSGQGGNSGELFF
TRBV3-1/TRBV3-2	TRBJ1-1	CASSQVVVRGRTEAFF
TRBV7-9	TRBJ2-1	CASSPSGLAGYNEQFF
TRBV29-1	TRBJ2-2	CSVVNTGELFF
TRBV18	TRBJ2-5	CASSPGGPQETQYF
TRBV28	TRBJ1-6	CASGTSWGPNINSPLHF
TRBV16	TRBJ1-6	CASSQSGQGGSPLHF
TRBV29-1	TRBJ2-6	CSVESSGANVLTF
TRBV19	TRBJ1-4	CASRKGQTNEKLFF
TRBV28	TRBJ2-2	CASSLYQGNTGELFF
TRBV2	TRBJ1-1	CASKEGLYTEAFF
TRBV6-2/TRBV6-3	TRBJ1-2	CASSRGDYGYTF
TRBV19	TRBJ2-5	CASSITGLQETQYF
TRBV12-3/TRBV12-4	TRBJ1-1	CASRGDGGTEAFF
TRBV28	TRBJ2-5	CASRQGGNQETQYF
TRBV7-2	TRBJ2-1	CASSLTSRGQDEQFF
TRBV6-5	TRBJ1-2	CASSTGQATGYTF
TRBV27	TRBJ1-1	CASSLNEGGTEAFF
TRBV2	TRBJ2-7	CASRRSPEGFHEQYF
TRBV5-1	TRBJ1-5	CASSLGVSSNQPQHF
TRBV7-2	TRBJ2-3	CASSLEGGTADTQYF
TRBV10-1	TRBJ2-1	CASRPGTGGSNEQFF
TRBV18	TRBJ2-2	CASSPLGTNTGELFF
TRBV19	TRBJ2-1	CASSIDALPAGLAGQYKYNEQFF
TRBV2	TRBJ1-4	CASSPIGGADEKLFF
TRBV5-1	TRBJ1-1	CASSELQGPRNTEAFF
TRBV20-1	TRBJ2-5	CSASPPSGRGRETQYF
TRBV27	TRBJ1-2	CASSGFQGRGGYTF
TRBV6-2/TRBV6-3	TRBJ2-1	CASSRAGAYNEQFF
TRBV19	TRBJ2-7	CASSDRDRGSYEQYF
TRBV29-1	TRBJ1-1	CSVGYLGRDTEAFF
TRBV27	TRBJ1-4	CASSSGGRGKLFF
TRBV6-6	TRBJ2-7	CASRPLRSGYEQYF
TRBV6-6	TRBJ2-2	CASSPSGELFF
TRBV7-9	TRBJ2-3	CATTDPVYDTQYF
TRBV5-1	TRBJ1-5	CASSLGTGNNNQPQHF
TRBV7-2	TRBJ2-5	CASSSRLAGGRETQYF
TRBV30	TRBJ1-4	CAWSAALRGATNEKLFF
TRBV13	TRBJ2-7	CASSHTGLAGGPTYEQYF
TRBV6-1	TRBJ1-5	CASSEAPQPQHF
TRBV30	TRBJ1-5	CAWGQGNQPQHF
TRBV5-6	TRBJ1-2	CASSGAGGPGELGNYGYTF
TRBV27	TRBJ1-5	CASSLIGGGSQPQHF
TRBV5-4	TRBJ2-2	CASSFDYTGELFF
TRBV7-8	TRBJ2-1	CASSLSSGGTTYNEQFF
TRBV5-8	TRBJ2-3	CASSVWSPMTDTQYF